The 19 T cell receptor beta chains in this list originate from one sample, sequenced in a study of shared clonotypes between healthy human individuals. Repertoires were generated with immunoSEQ multiplex PCR, while TCRdb's copy carries only in-frame clones and drops some. This sample has about 1.1 million clones; about four fifths occur once, and the top ten carry approximately 0.5%. Sample: memory CD4+ T cells from PBMCs. Subset specified: CD45RA-negative fraction. The receptors were sampled from a man younger than 30 in good health. Some clones in this sample may be carry-over from other donors' samples.

The chain joins TRBV28 to TRBJ2-7; D unresolved. Germline V CDR1 and CDR2: MDHEN, SYDVKM. This CDR3 comprises 13 residues. Trimming removed 6 bases at V and 2 bases at J, with 11 bases between. This chain's CDR3 is CASRPRVAYEQYF. The CDR3 bases are TGTGCCAGCAGACCTAGGGTAGCCTACGAGCAGTACTTC.

The chain joins TRBV21-1 to TRBJ2-6; the D call in the table, TRBD1, was not verified against the DNA. TRBV21-1 is a documented pseudogene. There are 19 residues in the CDR3. The CDR3 DNA follows: TGTGCCAGCAGCAAAGCATTTCAGGGCAGGGGTGTTGGGGCCAACGTCCTGACTTTC. Its translation: CASSKAFQGRGVGANVLTF.

As to this clone: In the same sample, other DNA sequences code for this CDR3. The rearrangement links TRBV5-1 to TRBJ2-1; TRBD2 matches at 11 bases. With 4 bases clipped from V and 3 bases from J, the junction kept 3 bases outside the gene matches. Germline assignment: CDR1 SGHRS and CDR2 YFSETQ. This CDR3 is 15 amino acids long. The CDR3 here is CASSPTSGSYNEQFF. In DNA form, the CDR3 reads TGCGCCAGCAGCCCTACTAGCGGGAGCTACAATGAGCAGTTCTTC. Together with reference TRBV5-1 and TRBJ2-1, the CDR3 gives the full variable domain: KAGVTQTPRYLIKTRGQQVTLSCSPISGHRSVSWYQQTPGQGLQFLFEYFSETQRNKGNFPGRFSGRQFSNSRSEMNVSTLELGDSALYLCASSPTSGSYNEQFFGPGTRLTVL.

As DNA, the CDR3 is TGTGCCAGCAGCCCTGGACATAACTATGGCTACACCTTC. This encodes CASSPGHNYGYTF. The rearrangement links TRBV6-5 to TRBJ1-2; perhaps TRBD1 as D (5 bases). With 6 bases removed from V and 1 base from J, the gap between germline ends came to 9 bases. The germline CDR1 and CDR2 sequences are MNHEY and SVGAGI. This CDR3 spans 13 amino acids.

The chain uses TRBV5-4 and TRBJ2-1; TRBD2 might be the D (7 bases). Germline CDR1 and CDR2: SGHNT and YYREEE (reference sequence). V lost 4 bases to trimming and J lost 2 bases, with 13 bases between them. CDR3 length equals 15 residues. Written as DNA, the CDR3 is TGTGCCAGCAGCCCCCCGGGGGGCGCCTACAATGAGCAGTTCTTC. Residues: CASSPPGGAYNEQFF.

Worth noting for this clone: Other DNA variants within this sample encode the same CDR3. J is TRBJ2-5 and V is TRBV5-1; 7 bases are a match to TRBD2. J gave up 3 bases and V 0 bases, and 2 bases lay outside the gene matches. Germline assignment: CDR1 SGHRS and CDR2 YFSETQ. The CDR3 is 14 amino acids. This CDR3 is CASSLVAGEETQYF. Written as DNA, the CDR3 is TGCGCCAGCAGCTTGGTGGCGGGAGAAGAGACCCAGTACTTC.

The chain links TRBV6-5 to TRBJ1-5, with 7 bases aligning to TRBD1. Germline CDR1 and CDR2: MNHEY and SVGAGI. Trimming cost V 5 bases and J 9 bases; bases outside gene matches: 7. CDR3 length: 13 amino acids. The CDR3, as DNA: TGTGCCAGCAGTACATCAGGGGGGTGGCCCCAGCATTTT. This translates into CASSTSGGWPQHF.

The chain is built from TRBV11-2 and TRBJ2-3; TRBD2 matches 9 bases. The J segment lost 7 bases and the V segment lost 1 base, leaving 6 bases of the junction unmatched. The CDR3 is 15 amino acids. Per germline, CDR1 SGHAT and CDR2 FQNNGV. The CDR3 spells CASSLASSGAHTQYF. The CDR3 DNA is TGTGCCAGCAGCTTAGCGTCTAGCGGGGCTCATACGCAGTATTTT.

The chain links TRBV5-8 to TRBJ2-3; D perhaps matches TRBD1 (6 bases). V dropped 4 bases and J dropped 2 bases, with 17 bases sitting between them. CDR3 length: 16 residues. The V gene's germline CDR1 is SGHTS and CDR2 YDEGEE. The CDR3 bases are TGTGCCAGCAGCATATCCGGGACATCCTACACAGATACGCAGTATTTT. This codes for CASSISGTSYTDTQYF.

About this clone: Other DNA sequences in this specimen translate into the identical CDR3. This rearrangement joins TRBV7-8 to TRBJ1-1, with TRBD1 matching 8 bases. J lost 0 bases, V lost 1 base, and 4 bases had no gene match. The CDR3 has 16 residues. Germline V gene data show CDR1 as SGHVS and CDR2 as FQNEAQ. The CDR3 spells CASSLEQGAMNTEAFF. Here the CDR3 DNA reads TGTGCCAGCAGCTTAGAGCAGGGGGCCATGAACACTGAAGCTTTCTTT.

The sample holds a few counts of this clone. This chain joins TRBV19 and TRBJ2-6; D is possibly TRBD1 or TRBD2 (5 bases each). V lost 4 bases, J lost 4 bases, and 26 bases lay in between. This CDR3 contains 20 residues. Per the germline V gene, CDR1 is LNHDA and CDR2 is SQIVND (reference sequence). The CDR3 DNA is TGTGCCAGTAGTACATACAGGTCTAAATATCTCGGGGCCGGGGCCAACGTCCTGACTTTC. Amino acid sequence: CASSTYRSKYLGAGANVLTF.

The chain recombines TRBV10-3 with TRBJ1-3; D perhaps matches TRBD1 (5 bases). In germline, CDR1 is ENHRY, CDR2 SYGVKD. The CDR3 is 14 residues long. Trimming shortened V by 10 bases and J by 2 bases, and 15 bases separated the two germline ends. The CDR3 sequence is CATRPGLTGNTIYF. DNA for the CDR3: TGTGCCACCCGACCGGGACTCACTGGAAACACCATATATTTT.

The chain employs TRBV5-1 and TRBJ1-1; no firm D call. Looked up from germline, CDR1 is SGHRS and CDR2 is YFSETQ. The CDR3 extends over 13 amino acids. V was clipped by 1 base and J by 5 bases, with 9 bases between them. CDR3 sequence (DNA): TGCGCCAGCAGCTTGCTGGGTCGGACTGAAGCTTTCTTT. This gives the protein CASSLLGRTEAFF.

The rearrangement joins TRBV2 to TRBJ2-7, with D perhaps matching TRBD1 or TRBD2 (7 bases each). CDR1 is SNHLY, CDR2 FYNNEI, per germline. The V and J ends lost 2 bases and 3 bases respectively, with 11 bases between them. CDR3 length: 14 residues. The CDR3 bases are TGTGCCAGCAGTGAACAGGGGGGGGTCTACGAGCAGTACTTC. It yields the protein CASSEQGGVYEQYF.

The chain couples TRBV30 to TRBJ1-1, with D possibly matching TRBD1 (6 bases). CDR3 length equals 12 residues. Germline assignment: CDR1 GTSNPN and CDR2 SVGIG (reference sequence). The V gene lost 4 bases and the J gene lost 5 bases, with 11 bases spanning the gap. The CDR3 is CAWTQGWTEAFF. CDR3 nucleotide sequence: TGTGCCTGGACGCAGGGGTGGACTGAAGCTTTCTTT.

Of note for this clone: A much larger clonotype is one base distant, so this may be a read error. The same CDR3 can be traced to other DNA sequences in this sample. This rearrangement joins TRBV9 to TRBJ2-3; no clear D gene. Germline lookup yields CDR1 SGDLS and CDR2 YYNGEE. Trimming left V 0 bases short and J 4 bases short, with 6 bases between. The CDR3 runs to 13 residues. CDR3 residues: CASSVGLADTQYF. The CDR3 nucleotides read TGTGCCAGCAGCGTAGGGCTCGCAGATACGCAGTATTTT.

The chain employs TRBV5-1 and TRBJ2-2; 11 nucleotides line up with TRBD2. Germline assignment: CDR1 SGHRS and CDR2 YFSETQ. This CDR3 has 14 amino acids. V gave up 4 bases and J gave up 7 bases; unmatched junction bases: 3. The CDR3 here is CASSVTSGDGELFF. CDR3 nucleotides: TGCGCCAGCAGCGTGACTAGCGGGGACGGGGAGCTGTTTTTT.

The chain couples TRBV5-8 to TRBJ1-5, with 8 bases identical to TRBD1. This CDR3 region has 14 residues. Germline V CDR1 and CDR2: SGHTS, YDEGEE. Germline trimming cut 2 bases from V and 11 bases from J; bases unmatched to any gene: 9. DNA for the CDR3: TGTGCCAGCAGCTTCGGACAGGGAGGTGAGTCCCAGCATTTT. Translating it yields CASSFGQGGESQHF.

V gene TRBV4-3 combines with J gene TRBJ2-1; 8 bases agree with TRBD2. CDR1 and CDR2 from the germline V gene are LGHNA and YSLEER. V lost 2 bases, J lost 7 bases, and 1 base stayed unmatched. The CDR3 extends over 13 amino acids. CDR3 region: CASSQRLANEQFF. The CDR3 nucleotides read TGCGCCAGCAGCCAAAGACTAGCGAATGAGCAGTTCTTC.